The sequence of this TCR beta chain was determined in a study of cytomegalovirus exposure and HLA in healthy donors. Study observations and caveats: The study listed 164 cytomegalovirus-associated TCR beta chains. Earlier findings revealed that most TCR beta V segments proved productive either about 87% or about 30% of the time. Generally TCR sequences proved uncommon, though certain public TCRs appeared in numerous donors. Sequencing artifact likely explains a cluster of highly shared sequence variants.

PCR used 60 Vbeta primers and 13 Jbeta primers. Using immunoSEQ multiplex PCR, the repertoire was profiled, and TCRdb retains in-frame clones only, with some absent. The sample carries about 220,000 clones, 76% recorded once. About this clone itself: As yet, its antigen is unknown. At the DNA level, this CDR3 is encoded by other sequences in the same sample as well.

The source is a man aged 18 to 29 in good health and CMV-seronegative. The specimen was PBMCs.

CDR3 coding DNA: TGCGCCAGCAGCCTGGACAGGGGCGAGCAGTACTTC. It is translated as CASSLDRGEQYF. The genes are TRBV5-1 and TRBJ2-7, with 9 bases aligning to TRBD1. CDR3 length: 12 residues. Germline loops: CDR1 SGHRS, CDR2 YFSETQ. J was trimmed by 6 bases and V by 4 bases; bases with no gene match: 2.